The sequence of this T cell receptor (beta chain) was determined in a study of blood T cell repertoires in COVID-19. Study at large: Some COVID-19 samples were acute and others convalescent; all came from the United States, Italy and Spain. Sources were T cells, B-cell-depleted T cells, or PBMCs; the material itself was cDNA or gDNA.

Original analysis: Using reference gene primer amplification, nucleated cell counts were estimated. Using immunoSEQ multiplex PCR, the repertoire was profiled, and TCRdb retains in-frame clones only, with some absent. Clone size and the V and J calls come from that table; the DNA yielded D and trimming. The sample shows around 78,000 clones, about 92% of them seen only once. V lost 7 bases and J lost 1; bases outside the gene matches: 7. The CDR3 has 14 amino acids. CDR1 and CDR2 (germline): SQVTM, ANQGSEA. Sequenced sample: peripheral blood. The TCR comes from a woman in her fifties or sixties in a cohort sampled during active COVID-19. The chain uses TRBV29-1 and TRBJ2-7, with 10 bases matching TRBD1. The DNA for the CDR3 is TGCAGCGCCCGACGGGACAGGGGATCCTACGAGCAGTACTTC. This sequence encodes CSARRDRGSYEQYF.